Listed here are 25 T cell receptor beta chains from one sample, sequenced in a study of cytomegalovirus exposure and HLA in healthy donors (dated by TCRdb to the late 2010s). The library came from the immunoSEQ multiplex PCR assay. For the multiplex PCR, a mixture combining 60 forward primers for TCR Vbeta segments and 13 reverse primers for TCR Jbeta segments was used. The clones in this table, taken by TCRdb from immuneACCESS, are in-frame only. Not every clone is retained; where verified, under half of the shortfall comes from an unresolved V gene, and the cause of the rest is unknown. The sample includes around 150,000 clones, with about three quarters observed a single time. Together, the top ten hold 14% of the sample. Input material: PBMCs. These receptors were collected from a human donor in good health.

The chain recombines TRBV5-1 with TRBJ1-5; D is perhaps TRBD1 (5 bases). The CDR3 sequence is 15 residues long. The germline V gene has CDR1 SGHRS and CDR2 YFSETQ. V lost 0 bases and J 5 bases, leaving 12 bases between the germline ends. CDR3 amino acids: CASSLGSTGHQPQHF. The CDR3 DNA is TGCGCCAGCAGCTTGGGAAGTACAGGCCATCAGCCCCAGCATTTT.

This clone was recorded a few times. The chain combines TRBV6-5 with TRBJ1-4; 12 bases agree with TRBD1. V lost 2 bases to trimming and J lost 8 bases; unmatched junction nucleotides: 3. From germline, CDR1 is MNHEY and CDR2 SVGAGI. The CDR3 is made up of 15 amino acids. The CDR3 sequence is CASSYGTGGVEKLFF. The CDR3, as DNA: TGTGCCAGCAGTTACGGGACAGGGGGCGTCGAAAAACTGTTTTTT.

As DNA, the CDR3 is TGTGCCAGCAGTTACTCGATCCTAGACAGCAGGATGGCGCAGTATTTT. It is translated as CASSYSILDSRMAQYF. V gene TRBV6-6 combines with J gene TRBJ2-3; TRBD1 might be the D (5 bases). Trimming took 0 bases from V and 10 from J, leaving 20 bases between them. In germline, CDR1 is MNHNY, CDR2 SVGAGI (reference sequence). This CDR3 contains 16 residues.

In nucleotides, the CDR3 is TGTGCCAGCTCACCGTTGGGTCTAGCGATAGATACGCAGTATTTT. Translation: CASSPLGLAIDTQYF. The chain is built from TRBV18 and TRBJ2-3; D possibly corresponds to TRBD2 (6 bases). V lost 3 bases and J lost 5, with 15 bases in between. Germline V gives CDR1 KGHSH, CDR2 LQKENI. This CDR3 is 15 amino acids long.

The chain uses TRBV5-1 and TRBJ2-3; TRBD2 is a possible D gene (5 bases). CDR3 length: 16 residues. Trimming pared 1 base from V and 2 bases from J, leaving 14 bases between. Germline V gives CDR1 SGHRS, CDR2 YFSETQ. CDR3 sequence (DNA): TGCGCCAGCAGCTTGAGCGCGGCGGGCCCCACAGATACGCAGTATTTT. This gives the protein CASSLSAAGPTDTQYF. The full variable domain, completed using reference TRBV5-1 and TRBJ2-3, is KAGVTQTPRYLIKTRGQQVTLSCSPISGHRSVSWYQQTPGQGLQFLFEYFSETQRNKGNFPGRFSGRQFSNSRSEMNVSTLELGDSALYLCASSLSAAGPTDTQYFGPGTRLTVL.

J is TRBJ1-2 and V is TRBV6-6; 8 bases are shared with TRBD1. The germline V gene has CDR1 MNHNY and CDR2 SVGAGI (reference sequence). The CDR3 has 15 residues. V lost 6 bases and J lost 3; bases outside the gene matches: 9. The CDR3 loop reads CASRSPDRGDYGYTF. CDR3 DNA: TGTGCCAGCAGAAGCCCAGACAGGGGAGACTATGGCTACACCTTC.

The V and J genes are TRBV5-1 and TRBJ2-3, with 9 bases fitting TRBD2. The germline V gene encodes CDR1 SGHRS and CDR2 YFSETQ. The CDR3 extends over 16 amino acids. V trimming: 1 base; J trimming: 6 bases; junction bases outside the gene matches: 9. The CDR3: CASSLRGSGSADTQYF. The CDR3 bases are TGCGCCAGCAGCTTGCGTGGTAGCGGGAGCGCGGATACGCAGTATTTT.

The V call is TRBV15, the J call TRBJ2-1; 7 bases align to TRBD2. The CDR3 loop spans 15 amino acids. CDR1 LNHNV and CDR2 YYDKDF come from the germline V gene (reference sequence). V was pared by 5 bases and J by 3 bases, with 7 bases of the junction left unmatched. The CDR3 DNA reads TGTGCCACCAGCGACACTAGCGTCGACTACAATGAGCAGTTCTTC. This sequence encodes CATSDTSVDYNEQFF.

J is TRBJ2-5 and V is TRBV5-1; TRBD2 agrees at 9 bases. The V gene end was trimmed by 5 bases and the J gene end by 2 bases; junction bases not matched to a gene: 1. The CDR3 covers 13 residues. CDR1 SGHRS and CDR2 YFSETQ come from the germline V gene. The CDR3 is CASRTSGQETQYF. The CDR3 nucleotides read TGCGCCAGCAGGACTAGCGGACAAGAGACCCAGTACTTC.

The chain couples TRBV7-2 to TRBJ2-1, with a possible D match to TRBD2 (6 bases). The V end lost 1 base, the J end lost 4 bases, and 14 bases lay between the germline ends. The CDR3 totals 16 residues. Germline lookup yields CDR1 SGHTA and CDR2 FQGNSA. In DNA, the CDR3 is TGTGCCAGCAGCTTAGTTGGCGGGACGCGTTACAATGAGCAGTTCTTC. Amino acid sequence: CASSLVGGTRYNEQFF.

The V call is TRBV10-1, the J call TRBJ2-1, with 12 bases fitting TRBD2. CDR1 WNHNN and CDR2 SYGVQD come from the germline V gene (reference sequence). V was pared by 3 bases and J by 12 bases, with 33 bases of the junction left unmatched. This CDR3 spans 23 amino acids. This CDR3 is CASSEVLAGGRHFTGVLMMGQFF. The CDR3 bases are TGCGCCAGCAGTGAAGTTCTAGCGGGGGGGCGACACTTTACGGGGGTATTAATGATGGGGCAGTTCTTC.

V gene TRBV19 combines with J gene TRBJ1-4; maybe TRBD1 (6 bases). Germline assignment: CDR1 LNHDA and CDR2 SQIVND (reference sequence). The ends were cut back, 6 bases at V and 4 bases at J, with 12 bases in the middle. This CDR3 has 14 residues. Here the CDR3 reads CASSLRQDNEKLFF. CDR3 bases: TGTGCCAGTAGCCTCCGACAGGATAATGAAAAACTGTTTTTT.

The J gene is TRBJ1-2, the V gene TRBV6-5, with D possibly TRBD1 on 5 matching bases. Germline loops: CDR1 MNHEY, CDR2 SVGAGI. This CDR3 has 11 residues. V lost 5 bases, J lost 4 bases, and 5 bases lay in between. CDR3: CASSDSYGYTF. CDR3 nucleotides: TGTGCCAGCAGTGACAGCTATGGCTACACCTTC.

V and J are TRBV11-3 and TRBJ1-1; 8 positions match TRBD1. The V gene end was trimmed by 2 bases and the J gene end by 9 bases; junction bases not matched to a gene: 8. Germline V lookup: CDR1 SGHNT, CDR2 YENEEA. The CDR3 loop spans 14 amino acids. CDR3 residues: CASSLPTGQGKAFF. CDR3 bases: TGTGCCAGCAGCTTACCCACTGGACAGGGAAAAGCTTTCTTT.

This chain's CDR3 is CASSERGLTGVGIGYTF. The CDR3 DNA follows: TGTGCCAGCAGTGAGAGGGGGCTTACAGGGGTAGGAATTGGCTACACCTTC. This chain uses TRBV2 with TRBJ1-2, with 7 bases aligning to TRBD1. Trimming took 3 bases from V and 7 from J; bases not matched to a gene: 17. The CDR3 runs 17 residues. Germline loops: CDR1 SNHLY, CDR2 FYNNEI.

The chain has TRBV29-1 and TRBJ2-7; D may be TRBD2 (6 bases). V was shortened by 7 bases and J by 0 bases, with 13 bases between the two germline ends. The germline CDR1 and CDR2 sequences are SQVTM and ANQGSEA. The CDR3 spans 13 residues. The CDR3 reads CSGGTGSSYEQYF. CDR3 nucleotides: TGCAGCGGCGGGACGGGGAGCTCCTACGAGCAGTACTTC.

This sequence joins TRBV5-1 and TRBJ1-4; D perhaps matches TRBD1 (5 bases). Trimming left V 2 bases short and J 6 bases short, with 14 bases between. Germline V gene sequence: CDR1 SGHRS, CDR2 YFSETQ. This CDR3 has 15 residues. The CDR3 DNA is TGCGCCAGCAGCTTCGCACGGGGGGGGGATGAAAAACTGTTTTTT. It codes for CASSFARGGDEKLFF.

This sequence joins TRBV5-4 and TRBJ1-2; no clear D gene. V was clipped by 0 bases and J by 4 bases, with 10 bases between them. This CDR3 has 14 residues. In germline, CDR1 is SGHNT, CDR2 YYREEE (reference sequence). The CDR3 nucleotides are TGTGCCAGCAGCTTGGAGCCAATTACCTATGGCTACACCTTC. The encoded protein is CASSLEPITYGYTF.

This clone was counted between two and nine times. The CDR3 DNA is TGTGCCAGCAGCTTCGACAGGGGGTCCTACGAGCAGTACTTC. Protein product: CASSFDRGSYEQYF. The chain couples TRBV13 to TRBJ2-7; 9 bases align to TRBD1. From germline, CDR1 is PRHDT and CDR2 FYEKMQ (reference sequence). The CDR3 is made up of 14 amino acids. The V and J ends lost 3 bases and 1 base, in that order; junction bases with no gene match: 1.

This clone has just a few counts. This rearrangement joins TRBV10-2 to TRBJ2-7; D is possibly TRBD1 (6 bases). In germline, CDR1 is WSHSY, CDR2 SAAADI. CDR3 length: 12 residues. V lost 7 bases and J lost 6, with 13 bases in between. CDR3 residues: CASKQGSGEQYF. In nucleotides, the CDR3 is TGCGCCAGCAAACAGGGTTCGGGCGAGCAGTACTTC.

The chain carries TRBV11-2 and TRBJ1-6, with 8 bases matching TRBD1. The V gene end was trimmed by 5 bases and the J gene end by 6 bases; junction bases not matched to a gene: 6. CDR3 length: 15 amino acids. In germline, CDR1 is SGHAT, CDR2 FQNNGV. The CDR3 here is CASSAQTGANSPLHF. The CDR3 DNA sequence: TGTGCCAGCAGCGCCCAGACAGGGGCTAATTCACCCCTCCACTTT.

The chain combines TRBV11-3 with TRBJ2-1; no clear D. The CDR3 length is 16 residues. Trimming stripped 0 bases from V and 0 bases from J, with 9 bases between. Germline V gene data show CDR1 as SGHNT and CDR2 as YENEEA. The CDR3 loop reads CASSLDFANSYNEQFF. The CDR3 DNA is TGTGCCAGCAGCTTAGATTTTGCGAACTCCTACAATGAGCAGTTCTTC. Using reference TRBV11-3 and TRBJ2-1 for the parts outside the CDR3, the full variable domain is EAGVVQSPRYKIIEKKQPVAFWCNPISGHNTLYWYLQNLGQGPELLIRYENEEAVDDSQLPKDRFSAERLKGVDSTLKIQPAELGDSAVYLCASSLDFANSYNEQFFGPGTRLTVL.

The chain employs TRBV19 and TRBJ1-5; possible D gene TRBD1, 5 bases. Germline CDR1 is LNHDA and CDR2 is SQIVND (reference sequence). The V gene lost 6 bases and the J gene lost 5 bases, with 17 bases spanning the gap. This CDR3 has 15 residues. The CDR3 DNA is TGTGCCAGTAGAAGGGGAGGTAATTCCGATCAGCCCCAGCATTTT. Its protein product is CASRRGGNSDQPQHF.

CDR3 region: CASGGRGLHGYTF. CDR3 nucleotide sequence: TGTGCTAGTGGGGGCAGGGGATTACATGGCTACACCTTC. This chain joins TRBV12-5 and TRBJ1-2; TRBD1 is a possible D gene (6 bases). The CDR3 spans 13 residues. V was pared by 6 bases and J by 6 bases, with 14 bases between. CDR1 LGHNT and CDR2 FRNRAP come from the germline V gene.

This rearrangement joins TRBV4-2 to TRBJ2-7, with 7 bases matching TRBD2. Germline values: CDR1 LGHNA, CDR2 YNFKEQ. V was pared by 4 bases and J by 2 bases, with 14 bases of the junction left unmatched. The length of the CDR3 is 17 residues. As DNA, the CDR3 is TGTGCCAGCAGCCGTTCCGCACCTAGCGGTAAAGCCTACGAGCAGTACTTC. It translates to CASSRSAPSGKAYEQYF.